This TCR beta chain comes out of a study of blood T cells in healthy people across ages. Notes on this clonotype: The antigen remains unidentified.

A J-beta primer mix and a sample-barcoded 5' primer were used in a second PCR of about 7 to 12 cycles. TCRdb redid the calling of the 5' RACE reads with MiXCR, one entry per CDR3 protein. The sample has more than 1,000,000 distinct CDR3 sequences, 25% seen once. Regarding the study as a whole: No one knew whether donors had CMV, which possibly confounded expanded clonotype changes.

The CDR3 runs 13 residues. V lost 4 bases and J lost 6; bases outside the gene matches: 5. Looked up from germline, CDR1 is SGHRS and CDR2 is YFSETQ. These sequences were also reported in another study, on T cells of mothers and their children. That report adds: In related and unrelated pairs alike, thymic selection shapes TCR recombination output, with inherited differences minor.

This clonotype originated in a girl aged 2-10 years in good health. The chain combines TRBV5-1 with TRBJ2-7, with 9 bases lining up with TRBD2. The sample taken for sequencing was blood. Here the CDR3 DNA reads TGCGCCAGCAGCGCCGGGACTAGCAGCGAGCAGTACTTC. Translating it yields CASSAGTSSEQYF. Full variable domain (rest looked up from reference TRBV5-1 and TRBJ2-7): KAGVTQTPRYLIKTRGQQVTLSCSPISGHRSVSWYQQTPGQGLQFLFEYFSETQRNKGNFPGRFSGRQFSNSRSEMNVSTLELGDSALYLCASSAGTSSEQYFGPGTRLTVT.